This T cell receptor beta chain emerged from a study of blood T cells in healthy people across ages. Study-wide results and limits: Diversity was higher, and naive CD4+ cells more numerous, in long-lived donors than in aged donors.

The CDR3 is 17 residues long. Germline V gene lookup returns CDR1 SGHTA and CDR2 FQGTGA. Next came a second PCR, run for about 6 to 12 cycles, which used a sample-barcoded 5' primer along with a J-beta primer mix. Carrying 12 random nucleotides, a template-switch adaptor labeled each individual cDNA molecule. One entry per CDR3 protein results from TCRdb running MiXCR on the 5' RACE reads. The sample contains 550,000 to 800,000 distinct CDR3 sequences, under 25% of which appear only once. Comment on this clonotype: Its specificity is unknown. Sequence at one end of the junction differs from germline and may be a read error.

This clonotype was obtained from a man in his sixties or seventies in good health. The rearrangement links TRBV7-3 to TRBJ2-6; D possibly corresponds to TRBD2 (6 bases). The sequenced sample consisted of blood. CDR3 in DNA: TGTGCCAGCAGCCTAACCGGGACTCTCTCTGGGGCCAACGTCCTGACTTTC. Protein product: CASSLTGTLSGANVLTF.